The TCR beta chain described here comes from a study of blood T cell repertoires in COVID-19. Germline-derived CDR1 and CDR2 are SNHLY and FYNNEI. The CDR3 sequence is 14 residues long. Trimming took 6 bases from V and 6 from J, leaving 15 bases between them. Libraries were prepared by immunoSEQ multiplex PCR; TCRdb keeps only in-frame clonotypes and omits some of them. The sample carries about 150,000 clones, about 80% recorded once. This sequence was found in a woman between 55 and 75 years old with COVID-19, enrolled during active disease. The V and J genes are TRBV2 and TRBJ1-5, with a weak D call TRBD1 (6 bases). The sequencing sample was made of peripheral blood. The CDR3 loop reads CASRGGAQGQPQHF. CDR3 DNA sequence: TGTGCCAGCAGGGGGGGGGCTCAAGGTCAGCCCCAGCATTTT.